The 22 T cell receptor beta chains given below trace back to one sample, sequenced in a study of shared clonotypes between healthy human individuals. Assay: immunoSEQ multiplex PCR; the TCRdb copy retains only in-frame clones and omits some. The sample holds roughly 640,000 clones, about 97% seen once. The material sequenced was naive CD4+ T cells sorted from blood. Subset reported: CD45RA+ positively selected. These receptors were obtained from a woman in her thirties in good health.

This clone was detected once. The chain carries TRBV30 and TRBJ2-1, with 7 bases identical to TRBD2. Germline lookup yields CDR1 GTSNPN and CDR2 SVGIG (reference sequence). CDR3 size: 16 residues. The ends lost 0 bases at V and 5 bases at J; junction bases unmatched: 10. CDR3 protein: CAWSVARLAENNEQFF. The CDR3 DNA is TGTGCCTGGAGTGTTGCGCGGCTAGCGGAGAACAATGAGCAGTTCTTC. The complete variable domain, with remaining parts taken from reference TRBV30 and TRBJ2-1, reads SQTIHQWPATLVQPVGSPLSLECTVEGTSNPNLYWYRQAAGRGLQLLFYSVGIGQISSEVPQNLSASRPQDRQFILSSKKLLLSDSGFYLCAWSVARLAENNEQFFGPGTRLTVL.

V usage is TRBV6-1 and J usage is TRBJ1-1; D gene uncertain. Trimming left V 4 bases short and J 11 bases short, with 11 bases between. The CDR3 has 11 amino acids. Per the germline V gene, CDR1 is MNHNS and CDR2 is SASEGT. The DNA of the CDR3 is TGTGCCAGCAGTGGAGGGATACCGGCTTTCTTT. Protein product: CASSGGIPAFF.

This chain joins TRBV11-2 and TRBJ2-3; possible D gene TRBD1, 5 bases. This CDR3 is 13 amino acids long. Per the germline V gene, CDR1 is SGHAT and CDR2 is FQNNGV. The V and J ends lost 3 bases and 5 bases respectively, with 9 bases between them. CDR3 DNA sequence: TGTGCCAGCAGCTTGCCCCAGGGAGATACGCAGTATTTT. Amino acids: CASSLPQGDTQYF. The whole variable domain, remainder taken from reference TRBV11-2 and TRBJ2-3, is EAGVAQSPRYKIIEKRQSVAFWCNPISGHATLYWYQQILGQGPKLLIQFQNNGVVDDSQLPKDRFSAERLKGVDSTLKIQPAKLEDSAVYLCASSLPQGDTQYFGPGTRLTVL.

The chain carries TRBV6-1 and TRBJ2-2; 9 bases align to TRBD1. Looked up from germline, CDR1 is MNHNS and CDR2 is SASEGT. The CDR3 totals 16 residues. Losses at the gene ends were 4 bases for V and 5 bases for J; bases not matched to a gene: 8. The CDR3 loop is CASSVRGDRETGELFF. The CDR3 DNA reads as TGTGCCAGCAGTGTTAGAGGGGACAGGGAAACCGGGGAGCTGTTTTTT.

The V and J genes are TRBV11-2 and TRBJ2-2, with 7 bases fitting TRBD1. Trimming took 5 bases from V and 6 from J; bases not matched to a gene: 3. This CDR3 is built from 13 residues. Germline CDR1 and CDR2: SGHAT and FQNNGV. CDR3 in amino acids: CASSPTGPGELFF. The CDR3 nucleotides are TGTGCCAGCAGCCCGACAGGGCCCGGGGAGCTGTTTTTT.

The rearrangement joins TRBV7-6 to TRBJ2-1, with D unclear. There are 14 residues in the CDR3. Germline V CDR1 and CDR2: SGHVS, FNYEAQ. The ends were cut back, 4 bases at V and 10 bases at J, with 17 bases in the middle. This CDR3 reads CASSSTLSPPEQFF. In nucleotides, the CDR3 is TGTGCCAGCAGCTCCACCCTATCTCCTCCGGAGCAGTTCTTC. The whole variable domain, remainder taken from reference TRBV7-6 and TRBJ2-1, is GAGVSQSPRYKVTKRGQDVALRCDPISGHVSLYWYRQALGQGPEFLTYFNYEAQQDKSGLPNDRFSAERPEGSISTLTIQRTEQRDSAMYRCASSSTLSPPEQFFGPGTRLTVL.

This rearrangement joins TRBV5-1 to TRBJ1-2; D is perhaps TRBD1 (5 bases). V gave up 1 base and J gave up 1 base, with 8 bases separating them. Germline CDR1 reads SGHRS; CDR2 reads YFSETQ. The CDR3 sequence is 14 residues long. CDR3 amino acids: CASSLPDSNYGYTF. The CDR3 region has the DNA TGCGCCAGCAGCTTGCCTGACAGTAACTATGGCTACACCTTC.

V is TRBV28 and J is TRBJ1-1; TRBD1 agrees at 9 bases. This CDR3 has 16 residues. Germline-derived CDR1 and CDR2 are MDHEN and SYDVKM. The V gene end was trimmed by 6 bases and the J gene end by 3 bases; junction bases not matched to a gene: 11. CDR3 coding DNA: TGTGCCAGCAGCGAGACCGGGACAGGGAGAGACACTGAAGCTTTCTTT. This translates into CASSETGTGRDTEAFF.

The chain couples TRBV6-6 to TRBJ1-1; a weak D match, TRBD1 (6 bases). V was trimmed by 4 bases and J by 6 bases, leaving 12 bases between them. The CDR3 has 13 residues. Germline V gene sequence: CDR1 MNHNY, CDR2 SVGAGI (reference sequence). CDR3 protein: CASSSPGAPEAFF. The CDR3 DNA sequence: TGTGCCAGCAGTTCCCCGGGGGCCCCTGAAGCTTTCTTT.

This chain links TRBV30 with TRBJ1-6; a weak D match, TRBD1 (6 bases). From germline, CDR1 is GTSNPN and CDR2 SVGIG (reference sequence). Trimming shortened V by 5 bases and J by 13 bases, and 18 bases separated the two germline ends. The CDR3 loop spans 13 amino acids. CDR3 bases: TGTGCCTGGGGACAGCGACCCGACGTCCCCCTCCACTTT. Protein product: CAWGQRPDVPLHF.

This chain connects TRBV28 to TRBJ1-1; 7 positions agree with TRBD1. The CDR3 consists of 15 residues. Germline CDR1 reads MDHEN; CDR2 reads SYDVKM. V lost 5 bases and J lost 4; bases outside the gene matches: 10. The CDR3 sequence: CASSPQDRESTEAFF. Here the CDR3 DNA reads TGTGCCAGCAGTCCCCAAGACAGGGAGAGCACTGAAGCTTTCTTT.

The V and J genes are TRBV15 and TRBJ1-2, with TRBD1 as a possible D gene (5 bases). Deletions cut 0 bases from V and 8 bases from J, with 22 bases between. This CDR3 comprises 17 residues. CDR1 LNHNV and CDR2 YYDKDF come from the germline V gene (reference sequence). CDR3 sequence (DNA): TGTGCCACCAGCAGAGAAAAGGGGAGGTTTTCGGCTCACGGCTACACCTTC. Protein product: CATSREKGRFSAHGYTF.

The V call is TRBV7-2, the J call TRBJ2-2, with D perhaps matching TRBD1 (5 bases). The length of the CDR3 is 15 residues. Germline-derived CDR1 and CDR2 are SGHTA and FQGNSA. V lost 2 bases and J lost 4, with 11 bases in between. CDR3 protein: CASSLHPRGTGELFF. The CDR3, as DNA: TGTGCCAGCAGCTTACACCCTAGGGGCACCGGGGAGCTGTTTTTT.

The gene calls are TRBV11-2 and TRBJ2-7; 8 positions agree with TRBD1. The CDR3 spans 14 residues. The germline V gene encodes CDR1 SGHAT and CDR2 FQNNGV. Trimming cost V 5 bases and J 2 bases; bases outside gene matches: 5. Written as DNA, the CDR3 is TGTGCCAGCAGCCCGACAGGGGAGCCCTACGAGCAGTACTTC. Its translation: CASSPTGEPYEQYF.

The chain has TRBV5-1 and TRBJ2-7; D gene ambiguous. Germline V gene lookup returns CDR1 SGHRS and CDR2 YFSETQ. This CDR3 has 12 residues. The germline V and J ends were trimmed by 0 bases and 2 bases, with 3 bases remaining between them. CDR3 DNA: TGCGCCAGCAGCTTGGAGGCCTACGAGCAGTACTTC. It translates to CASSLEAYEQYF.

Of note for this clone: The sample has other DNA sequences that encode this CDR3 too. The gene calls are TRBV5-1 and TRBJ2-1, with D hard to call. With 0 bases removed from V and 4 bases from J, the gap between germline ends came to 8 bases. This CDR3 has 14 residues. Germline-derived CDR1 and CDR2 are SGHRS and YFSETQ. CDR3: CASSLGGEYNEQFF. For the CDR3, the DNA is TGCGCCAGCAGCTTGGGCGGTGAGTACAATGAGCAGTTCTTC.

The chain uses TRBV27 and TRBJ2-3; no clear D gene. The CDR3 is made up of 15 amino acids. Germline assignment: CDR1 MNHEY and CDR2 SMNVEV (reference sequence). V was clipped by 3 bases and J by 1 base, with 11 bases between them. The CDR3 coding sequence is TGTGCCAGCAGTTTTGTCGCAGGCCGCACAGATACGCAGTATTTT. It encodes CASSFVAGRTDTQYF.

In its sample, this clone was seen once. This rearrangement joins TRBV18 to TRBJ2-7; D is perhaps TRBD2 (6 bases). This CDR3 contains 15 residues. The V end lost 3 bases, the J end lost 0 bases, and 12 bases lay between the germline ends. Germline CDR1 KGHSH, CDR2 LQKENI. The CDR3 nucleotides read TGTGCCAGCTCACCCTCAGCGGGTACCTCCTACGAGCAGTACTTC. It is translated as CASSPSAGTSYEQYF.

J is TRBJ1-6 and V is TRBV10-3; 8 bases map to TRBD1. Germline V gives CDR1 ENHRY, CDR2 SYGVKD. V dropped 11 bases and J dropped 8; count of bases not matched to a gene: 5. The CDR3 is 12 residues long. For the CDR3, the DNA is TGTGCCTCCAGGGGGCCTGATTCACCCCTCCACTTT. It translates to CASRGPDSPLHF.

The chain joins TRBV4-1 to TRBJ2-1, with TRBD2 matching 7 bases. The CDR3 loop spans 16 amino acids. The germline CDR1 and CDR2 sequences are MGHRA and YSYEKL. V was clipped by 0 bases and J by 4 bases; unmatched bases: 6. CDR3 sequence reads: CASSQDGGSRYNEQFF. The CDR3 DNA reads as TGCGCCAGCAGCCAAGACGGGGGGAGTCGGTACAATGAGCAGTTCTTC.

V is TRBV2 and J is TRBJ1-3; D call uncertain. From germline, CDR1 is SNHLY and CDR2 FYNNEI. This CDR3 spans 15 amino acids. V was cut by 1 base and J by 0 bases, with 7 bases left in between. CDR3 coding DNA: TGTGCCAGCAGTGAAGTCAGATCCTCTGGAAACACCATATATTTT. Its protein is CASSEVRSSGNTIYF.

This rearrangement joins TRBV29-1 to TRBJ1-1; possible D gene TRBD1, 6 bases. From germline, CDR1 is SQVTM and CDR2 ANQGSEA. Trimming took 7 bases from V and 1 from J, leaving 10 bases between them. The CDR3 spans 12 residues. In DNA form, the CDR3 reads TGCAGCGGCGGGACAAGGAACACTGAAGCTTTCTTT. This sequence encodes CSGGTRNTEAFF.